Following are 30 T cell receptor beta chains from one sample sequenced in a study of blood T cell repertoires in COVID-19. The data were produced by immunoSEQ multiplex PCR, yet TCRdb's version contains in-frame clones alone and is incomplete. In the table there are under 350,000 clones, roughly 86% of which are singletons. The sample taken for sequencing was PBMCs or T cells enriched from blood (not recorded which). These receptors were obtained from a woman between 55 and 75 years old who had recovered from COVID-19.

The V and J genes are TRBV5-1 and TRBJ2-3; TRBD2 agrees at 9 bases. The junction had 6 bases not matched to a gene; V was cut back by 3 bases and J by 4 bases. CDR3 length: 15 amino acids. The V gene's germline CDR1 is SGHRS and CDR2 YFSETQ. The CDR3 reads CASSSSGLAPDTQYF. In nucleotides, the CDR3 is TGCGCCAGCAGCTCCTCGGGACTAGCCCCAGATACGCAGTATTTT.

This sequence joins TRBV25-1 and TRBJ1-1, with TRBD1 matching over 8 bases. Germline loops: CDR1 MGHDK, CDR2 SYGVNS. The CDR3 extends over 17 amino acids. Trimming took 2 bases from V and 3 from J; bases not matched to a gene: 11. For the CDR3, the DNA is TGTGCCAGCAGTGAACCTGACAGGGGTATTGGCGACACTGAAGCTTTCTTT. Translation: CASSEPDRGIGDTEAFF.

This chain uses TRBV5-1 with TRBJ2-7, with D tentatively TRBD1 (7 bases). Germline CDR1 SGHRS, CDR2 YFSETQ. Trimming left V 0 bases short and J 6 bases short, with 16 bases between. The CDR3 contains 15 residues. The CDR3 is CASSLGARGDGEQYF. The CDR3, as DNA: TGCGCCAGCAGCTTGGGGGCCAGGGGGGACGGCGAGCAGTACTTC.

The rearrangement links TRBV7-3 to TRBJ2-5; D unclear. Germline values: CDR1 SGHTA, CDR2 FQGTGA. CDR3 size: 14 residues. Trimming removed 5 bases from V and 4 bases from J, with 14 bases in between. The CDR3 protein is CASSRQPNSETQYF. The CDR3, as DNA: TGTGCCAGCAGCCGCCAACCTAACTCAGAGACCCAGTACTTC.

The rearrangement links TRBV5-1 to TRBJ1-2; a possible D gene is TRBD1 (5 bases). V gave up 0 bases and J gave up 7 bases, with 10 bases separating them. The CDR3 runs to 13 residues. CDR1 and CDR2 from the germline V gene are SGHRS and YFSETQ. This CDR3 reads CASSLAGGGGYTF. As DNA, the CDR3 is TGCGCCAGCAGCTTGGCCGGGGGTGGTGGCTACACCTTC.

The J gene is TRBJ2-7, the V gene TRBV19; possible D gene TRBD1, 6 bases. V lost 10 bases, J lost 1 base, and 20 bases lay in between. CDR3 length equals 15 residues. The V gene's germline CDR1 is LNHDA and CDR2 SQIVND (reference sequence). CDR3 region: CATREQGVGSYEQYF. DNA of the CDR3: TGTGCCACCCGAGAACAGGGAGTAGGATCCTACGAGCAGTACTTC.

Many counts were recorded for this clone. This chain uses TRBV2 with TRBJ2-2; D uncertain. Trimming took off 6 bases at V and 6 bases at J, with 11 bases between the two ends. The CDR3 contains 13 residues. Germline assignment: CDR1 SNHLY and CDR2 FYNNEI. The CDR3, as DNA: TGTGCCAGCAGGGTGAGCATCGCCGGGGAGCTGTTTTTT. Amino acids: CASRVSIAGELFF.

This chain's CDR3 is CASSPTSTLDRRNQPQHF. The CDR3 DNA reads TGCGCCAGCAGCCCCACTTCTACTCTTGACAGACGCAATCAGCCCCAGCATTTT. This sequence joins TRBV5-1 and TRBJ1-5; D is possibly TRBD1 (5 bases). Trimming pared 4 bases from V and 2 bases from J, leaving 22 bases between. Germline V gives CDR1 SGHRS, CDR2 YFSETQ. The CDR3 totals 18 residues.

This clone was observed a few times. V gene TRBV2 combines with J gene TRBJ1-2, with a possible D match to TRBD1 (5 bases). CDR1 is SNHLY and CDR2 is FYNNEI in the germline V gene. The CDR3 covers 13 residues. Trimming took off 5 bases at V and 4 bases at J, with 11 bases between the two ends. Written as DNA, the CDR3 is TGTGCCAGCAGTTTCAGGGTTGTCTATGGCTACACCTTC. Its protein is CASSFRVVYGYTF.

This chain connects TRBV7-2 to TRBJ1-1, with a weak D call TRBD1 (5 bases). Germline V CDR1 and CDR2: SGHTA, FQGNSA. Trimming left V 4 bases short and J 5 bases short, with 14 bases between. The CDR3 is 14 amino acids. The CDR3 spells CASSWGDMSTEAFF. The CDR3, as DNA: TGTGCCAGCAGCTGGGGCGACATGAGTACTGAAGCTTTCTTT.

The CDR3: CASSVGAATGNEQFF. The CDR3 coding sequence is TGTGCCAGCAGCGTAGGGGCAGCAACAGGAAATGAGCAGTTCTTC. The rearrangement links TRBV9 to TRBJ2-1, with D tentatively TRBD1 (5 bases). Trimming removed 0 bases from V and 7 bases from J, with 14 bases in between. The CDR3 covers 15 residues. CDR1 is SGDLS and CDR2 is YYNGEE in the germline V gene.

In its sample, this clone was seen a few times. The chain links TRBV19 to TRBJ1-1, with TRBD1 matching over 7 bases. Trimming cost V 7 bases and J 0 bases; bases outside gene matches: 2. The CDR3 is made up of 13 amino acids. CDR1 LNHDA and CDR2 SQIVND come from the germline V gene (reference sequence). The DNA for the CDR3 is TGTGCCAGTATAGGACAGGTGAACACTGAAGCTTTCTTT. As protein: CASIGQVNTEAFF.

The chain has TRBV3-1 (or the pseudogene TRBV3-2) and TRBJ2-3; D remains ambiguous. The V end was cut by 3 bases, the J end by 0 bases, with 13 bases between. Germline V gene sequence: CDR1 LGHDT, CDR2 YNNKEL (reference sequence). This CDR3 comprises 16 residues. The CDR3 bases are TGTGCCAGCAGCCACGTGGGCCGCACTAGCACAGATACGCAGTATTTT. Protein: CASSHVGRTSTDTQYF.

CDR3 loop: CASSSATGRKTQYF. CDR3 in DNA: TGTGCCAGTAGTAGTGCGACAGGACGCAAGACCCAGTACTTC. The chain employs TRBV19 and TRBJ2-5; TRBD1 is a possible D gene (6 bases). Per germline, CDR1 LNHDA and CDR2 SQIVND (reference sequence). This CDR3 region has 14 residues. The V end was cut by 4 bases, the J end by 6 bases, with 15 bases between.

Concerning this clone itself: Distinct nucleotide sequences in the sample also encode this CDR3. The chain joins TRBV7-9 to TRBJ2-7; possibly TRBD2 for D (5 bases). V lost 5 bases and J lost 1, with 9 bases in between. The V gene's germline CDR1 is SEHNR and CDR2 FQNEAQ (reference sequence). CDR3 size: 13 residues. CDR3 sequence (DNA): TGTGCCAGCAGCCCGAGCGGATCCTACGAGCAGTACTTC. Protein product: CASSPSGSYEQYF.

The chain combines TRBV27 with TRBJ1-3; D not certain. The germline CDR1 and CDR2 sequences are MNHEY and SMNVEV (reference sequence). This CDR3 is 15 amino acids long. Trimming removed 6 bases at V and 2 bases at J, with 14 bases between. CDR3 sequence (DNA): TGTGCCAGCAGCTCACGTGTGGGAGCTGGAAACACCATATATTTT. Translation: CASSSRVGAGNTIYF.

The rearrangement joins TRBV7-3 to TRBJ1-2; a weak D match, TRBD1 (5 bases). With 3 bases removed from V and 5 bases from J, the gap between germline ends came to 10 bases. Germline loops: CDR1 SGHTA, CDR2 FQGTGA. There are 13 residues in the CDR3. The CDR3 here is CASSFGGNYGYTF. The CDR3 nucleotides read TGTGCCAGCAGCTTCGGGGGTAATTATGGCTACACCTTC.

On this clone: This same CDR3 is encoded by further DNA sequences in the sample. The rearrangement uses TRBV5-4 and TRBJ2-3; 8 bases agree with TRBD2. Germline V lookup: CDR1 SGHNT, CDR2 YYREEE (reference sequence). Germline trimming cut 2 bases from V and 0 bases from J; bases unmatched to any gene: 2. The CDR3 runs to 15 residues. The CDR3 nucleotides are TGTGCCAGCAGCTTCGGGGGGGTTAGCACAGATACGCAGTATTTT. Translated: CASSFGGVSTDTQYF.

V usage is TRBV11-3 and J usage is TRBJ1-1, with 10 positions matching TRBD1. Losses at the gene ends were 4 bases for V and 1 base for J; bases not matched to a gene: 3. In germline, CDR1 is SGHNT, CDR2 YENEEA. The CDR3 covers 15 residues. Here the CDR3 DNA reads TGTGCCAGCAGCTCTGGACAGGGGGAGAACACTGAAGCTTTCTTT. It yields the protein CASSSGQGENTEAFF.

This chain links TRBV27 with TRBJ2-7, with 8 bases identical to TRBD1. Germline values: CDR1 MNHEY, CDR2 SMNVEV (reference sequence). J gave up 7 bases and V 2 bases, and 16 bases lay outside the gene matches. This CDR3 is built from 17 residues. The CDR3 DNA is TGTGCCAGCAGTTTAGGCGGCGGGACAGGTATTTCGAGAGAGCAGTACTTC. Translating gives CASSLGGGTGISREQYF.

The chain is built from TRBV29-1 and TRBJ1-1; D perhaps matches TRBD1 (6 bases). The CDR3 loop spans 12 amino acids. Trimming removed 5 bases from V and 4 bases from J, with 11 bases in between. Germline CDR1 and CDR2: SQVTM and ANQGSEA. CDR3 sequence: CSVFGGRTEAFF. DNA for the CDR3: TGCAGCGTTTTTGGGGGCCGCACTGAAGCTTTCTTT.

The chain uses TRBV7-8 and TRBJ1-6; 10 positions agree with TRBD1. The ends lost 5 bases at V and 10 bases at J; junction bases unmatched: 8. Looked up from germline, CDR1 is SGHVS and CDR2 is FQNEAQ. The CDR3 runs 15 residues. The CDR3, as DNA: TGTGCCAGCAGCAGACCCGGGACAGGGGTCTCACCCCTCCACTTT. Protein product: CASSRPGTGVSPLHF.

The V gene is TRBV7-3, the J gene TRBJ2-5; tentative D call: TRBD2 (5 bases). The CDR3 sequence is 15 residues long. Looked up from germline, CDR1 is SGHTA and CDR2 is FQGTGA. V lost 2 bases and J 1 base, leaving 11 bases between the germline ends. The CDR3 nucleotides are TGTGCCAGCAGCTTAGGAGGAACGCTCCAAGAGACCCAGTACTTC. As protein: CASSLGGTLQETQYF.

This sequence joins TRBV7-6 and TRBJ1-4; 7 bases align to TRBD1. The ends lost 5 bases at V and 5 bases at J; junction bases unmatched: 8. The CDR3 covers 15 residues. CDR1 is SGHVS, CDR2 FNYEAQ, per germline. CDR3 bases: TGTGCCAGCAGCCCAGTTATAGGGGGCAATGAAAAACTGTTTTTT. Translating it yields CASSPVIGGNEKLFF.

The chain carries TRBV30 and TRBJ2-1; possibly TRBD2 for D (5 bases). CDR3 length equals 13 residues. The germline V gene has CDR1 GTSNPN and CDR2 SVGIG (reference sequence). Trimming left V 3 bases short and J 6 bases short, with 12 bases between. The chain's CDR3 is CAWSKLVGNEQFF. CDR3 sequence (DNA): TGTGCCTGGAGCAAACTAGTAGGCAATGAGCAGTTCTTC.

V and J are TRBV10-3 and TRBJ2-3, with TRBD2 matching over 8 bases. Germline V lookup: CDR1 ENHRY, CDR2 SYGVKD. The CDR3 spans 14 residues. Losses at the gene ends were 4 bases for V and 1 base for J; bases not matched to a gene: 1. The CDR3 reads CAISVSGGTDTQYF. DNA of the CDR3: TGTGCCATCAGTGTTAGCGGGGGCACAGATACGCAGTATTTT.

This clone was seen just once. The chain employs TRBV7-9 and TRBJ1-1; D possibly corresponds to TRBD1 (6 bases). Looked up from germline, CDR1 is SEHNR and CDR2 is FQNEAQ (reference sequence). The CDR3 has 14 residues. V was pared by 5 bases and J by 7 bases, with 17 bases between. CDR3 sequence reads: CASSTIQGYDEAFF. The CDR3 bases are TGTGCCAGCAGCACCATTCAGGGGTACGATGAAGCTTTCTTT.

The CDR3, as DNA: TGTGCCAGCAGTCCGTACAGGGACGTGAACACTGAAGCTTTCTTT. Its translation is CASSPYRDVNTEAFF. This chain links TRBV6-6 with TRBJ1-1, with D possibly TRBD1 on 6 matching bases. Trimming took 5 bases from V and 0 from J, leaving 13 bases between them. Germline CDR1 is MNHNY and CDR2 is SVGAGI (reference sequence). The CDR3 loop spans 15 amino acids.

The CDR3 spells CASSPLSPGNEQYF. CDR3 sequence (DNA): TGTGCCAGCTCACCCCTCAGCCCAGGGAACGAGCAGTACTTC. The chain uses TRBV18 and TRBJ2-7, with D perhaps matching TRBD1 (5 bases). The ends were cut back, 3 bases at V and 5 bases at J, with 14 bases in the middle. The CDR3 spans 14 residues. Per the germline V gene, CDR1 is KGHSH and CDR2 is LQKENI.

The CDR3 DNA is TGTGCCAGCGGGGAACAGCTCCCCTATTATGGCTACACCTTC. This encodes CASGEQLPYYGYTF. The V call is TRBV19, the J call TRBJ1-2; D is ambiguous. Trimming removed 9 bases from V and 5 bases from J, with 19 bases in between. There are 14 residues in the CDR3. Looked up from germline, CDR1 is LNHDA and CDR2 is SQIVND (reference sequence).